A selection of T cell receptor beta chains follows, all from one sample in a study of CD8 T cells in ankylosing spondylitis. Via MiXCR, TCRdb re-called the 5' RACE reads, giving one row per CDR3 protein. Here the sample spans approximately 220,000 distinct CDR3 sequences, more than 25% being singletons. The sequenced material came from blood, either unsorted or a sorted T cell fraction (not recorded which). The receptors come from a male donor with ankylosing spondylitis or in good health (not recorded which). The conserved cysteine and the conserved F or W are not part of the CDR3 here.

j_gene	len	v_gene	CDR3aa
TRBJ2-1	13	TRBV20-1	SAPSGRRTGGEQF
TRBJ2-1	13	TRBV4-1	ASSKTGANYNEQF
TRBJ2-7	14	TRBV20-1	SAREHEAGAFYEQY
TRBJ2-3	13	TRBV29-1	SVVRMRGSTDTQY
TRBJ1-2	11	TRBV29-1	SVVTGVEYGYT
TRBJ1-4	15	TRBV20-1	SARDFAGGATNEKLF
TRBJ1-6	14	TRBV6-5	ASSYSSQLLNSPLH
TRBJ2-3	11	TRBV20-1	SANLEGANTQY
TRBJ2-1	13	TRBV5-1	ASSQAGTRVYEQF
TRBJ1-1	11	TRBV29-1	SVEAGGNTEAF
TRBJ2-7	13	TRBV20-1	SARDPRRGPYEQY
TRBJ2-2	13	TRBV5-1	ASSLGQAGTGELF
TRBJ2-5	13	TRBV5-4	ASSKSTGGGETQY
TRBJ2-1	17	TRBV29-1	SVESRDRGKAFSYNEQF
TRBJ2-7	15	TRBV28	ASRFSTSGDVVHEQY
TRBJ1-5	12	TRBV7-6	ASSPDRANQPQH
TRBJ1-2	11	TRBV12-3/TRBV12-4	ASSDTGGYGYT
TRBJ2-1	17	TRBV19	ASSILGLGKGTFHNEQF
TRBJ2-3	9	TRBV29-1	SVDLSDTQY
TRBJ2-1	12	TRBV20-1	SASFGHLSNEQF
TRBJ1-6	14	TRBV12-3/TRBV12-4	ASSPKGGLPNSPLH
TRBJ1-2	12	TRBV5-1	ASSLMVSDYGYT
TRBJ2-1	12	TRBV2	ASRKREGGNEQF
TRBJ2-2	13	TRBV27	ASSFGGRVAGELF
TRBJ2-7	12	TRBV20-1	SASKGTGFYEQY